These 14 T cell receptor beta chains were all obtained from the same sample, sequenced in a study of monozygotic twins with inflammatory bowel disease. TCRdb re-called the 5' RACE reads and gives one entry per CDR3 protein, without DNA. The listing contains around 150,000 distinct CDR3 sequences. Sample: blood. The receptors stem from a human donor with ulcerative colitis or Crohn's disease, or a healthy co-twin of an affected twin (not recorded which).

This chain uses TRBV20-1 with TRBJ2-1; without DNA, the TCRdb call of TRBD2 cannot be checked. Germline V gene data show CDR1 as DFQATT and CDR2 as SNEGSKA (reference sequence). There are 15 residues in the CDR3. The CDR3: CSAAPGLAGYNEQFF.

The chain links TRBV7-9 to TRBJ2-1. The CDR3 consists of 14 residues. Per germline, CDR1 SEHNR and CDR2 FQNEAQ (reference sequence). The CDR3 region is CASSFASGYNEQFF.

The rearrangement joins TRBV5-1 to TRBJ2-1; the D call from TCRdb, TRBD2, cannot be confirmed without DNA. Germline values: CDR1 SGHRS, CDR2 YFSETQ. There are 17 residues in the CDR3. CDR3 region: CASSLSPVAGFYNEQFF.

The rearrangement links TRBV5-1 to TRBJ2-7. The CDR3 runs to 16 residues. CDR1 SGHRS and CDR2 YFSETQ come from the germline V gene. CDR3 amino acids: CASSLEGRTEHYEQYF.

The chain uses TRBV18 and TRBJ1-6; TCRdb proposes TRBD1, but this gene call is untestable without DNA. This CDR3 is 12 amino acids long. Germline-derived CDR1 and CDR2 are KGHSH and LQKENI. The CDR3 loop is CASSPRDSPLHF.

Here the CDR3 reads CASSLISLAVNEQFF. This chain links TRBV7-9 with TRBJ2-1; lacking DNA, the TRBD2 call made by TCRdb goes unchecked. Germline lookup yields CDR1 SEHNR and CDR2 FQNEAQ (reference sequence). The CDR3 contains 15 residues. The variable domain in full, with the rest retrieved from reference TRBV7-9 and TRBJ2-1, is DTGVSQNPRHKITKRGQNVTFRCDPISEHNRLYWYRQTLGQGPEFLTYFQNEAQLEKSRLLSDRFSAERPKGSFSTLEIQRTEQGDSAMYLCASSLISLAVNEQFFGPGTRLTVL.

V is TRBV4-3 and J is TRBJ2-6; TCRdb's D gene call, TRBD1, goes unchecked for lack of DNA. CDR3 length equals 17 residues. Germline V lookup: CDR1 LGHNA, CDR2 YSLEER. The CDR3 loop reads CASSLGDSFSGANVLTF.

V gene TRBV28 combines with J gene TRBJ2-5. The CDR3 totals 12 residues. Looked up from germline, CDR1 is MDHEN and CDR2 is SYDVKM. CDR3 region: CASTPNGETQYF.

This sequence joins TRBV4-2 and TRBJ2-3; without DNA, the TCRdb call of TRBD1 cannot be checked. Per the germline V gene, CDR1 is LGHNA and CDR2 is YNFKEQ. The CDR3 has 14 residues. CDR3 loop: CASSPADSPDTQHF.

The gene calls are TRBV7-2 and TRBJ1-1; TCRdb's assignment of TRBD1 cannot be checked, as there is no DNA. This CDR3 has 16 amino acids. Germline CDR1 and CDR2: SGHTA and FQGNSA. This CDR3 reads CASSLVGGPMNTEAFF.

This chain uses TRBV7-9 with TRBJ1-6; TCRdb outputs TRBD1, but without DNA this stays unchecked. Germline V CDR1 and CDR2: SEHNR, FQNEAQ (reference sequence). The CDR3 has 15 amino acids. This CDR3 is CASSGDRNYNSPLHF.

The chain recombines TRBV7-9 with TRBJ2-7; TCRdb designates TRBD1, a call that cannot be tested without DNA. This CDR3 comprises 13 residues. Germline CDR1 is SEHNR and CDR2 is FQNEAQ (reference sequence). CDR3 sequence reads: CASSPQQGYEQYF.

The gene calls are TRBV7-2 and TRBJ2-2; TCRdb's D gene call, TRBD2, goes unchecked for lack of DNA. The CDR3 consists of 16 residues. Germline values: CDR1 SGHTA, CDR2 FQGNSA. The CDR3: CASSLIPGPNTGELFF.

The chain has TRBV12-3 or TRBV12-4 and TRBJ2-2; there is no DNA to check the TCRdb D call of TRBD2. The CDR3 covers 17 residues. The CDR3 sequence is CASSRGLAGVSAGELFF.